These 27 T cell receptor beta chains were sequenced from one sample in a study of sequential checkpoint blockade in melanoma (dated by TCRdb to about 2019). According to the study, the label for this sample's treatment or condition signals: randomized to nivolumab then ipilimumab (arm A) or the reverse (arm B). Libraries were prepared through the immunoSEQ multiplex PCR assay. Entries here come from immuneACCESS through TCRdb and include only in-frame sequences with V and J called. Some clones fail to appear in such tables; in the studies checked, an unresolved V gene covers under half of the shortfall, and the cause of the remainder is unknown. Present in this sample are 15,000 or so clones, under 80% of which were seen just once. The ten largest clonotypes hold 20% to 30% of the sample. Sequences were derived from CD8+ T cells sorted from blood (inferred from file names), sampled from a patient given nivolumab and ipilimumab in sequence. These receptors were collected from a human donor with melanoma.

Remarks on this clone: The same CDR3 also results from other DNA sequences found in this sample. This chain links TRBV27 with TRBJ1-5, with 7 bases aligning to TRBD1. The ends lost 6 bases at V and 3 bases at J; junction bases unmatched: 5. Per the germline V gene, CDR1 is MNHEY and CDR2 is SMNVEV (reference sequence). The CDR3 extends over 14 amino acids. CDR3 loop: CASSVQGNNQPQHF. Here the CDR3 DNA reads TGTGCCAGCAGCGTACAGGGGAACAATCAGCCCCAGCATTTT.

This clone was found once. The rearrangement joins TRBV5-6 to TRBJ1-2; 7 nucleotides line up with TRBD1. J was trimmed by 7 bases and V by 1 base; bases with no gene match: 4. The CDR3 is 13 amino acids. Germline V lookup: CDR1 SGHDT, CDR2 YYEEEE. The CDR3 spells CASSLLGGPGYTF. The CDR3 nucleotides are TGTGCCAGCAGCTTGTTAGGGGGCCCTGGCTACACCTTC. The full variable domain, in which reference TRBV5-6 and TRBJ1-2 provide the parts outside the CDR3, is DAGVTQSPTHLIKTRGQQVTLRCSPKSGHDTVSWYQQALGQGPQFIFQYYEEEERQRGNFPDRFSGHQFPNYSSELNVNALLLGDSALYLCASSLLGGPGYTFGSGTRLTVV.

The CDR3 nucleotides are TGTGCCAGCAGTTTAGGACAGGGGGGGGCCTATGGCTACACCTTC. This gives the protein CASSLGQGGAYGYTF. The gene calls are TRBV27 and TRBJ1-2, with 10 bases that match TRBD1. Germline V gives CDR1 MNHEY, CDR2 SMNVEV (reference sequence). This CDR3 is 15 amino acids long. With V trimmed by 2 bases and J by 4 bases, 4 bases remained unmatched.

V and J are TRBV10-2 and TRBJ2-1; TRBD2 matches at 7 bases. CDR1 is WSHSY and CDR2 is SAAADI in the germline V gene. There are 13 residues in the CDR3. The V gene end was trimmed by 7 bases and the J gene end by 8 bases; junction bases not matched to a gene: 8. Here the CDR3 DNA reads TGCGCCAGCACCCAAGGCCTAGCGGATGAGCAGTTCTTC. It is translated as CASTQGLADEQFF.

The V and J genes are TRBV13 and TRBJ2-1, with 13 bases that match TRBD2. Germline CDR1 PRHDT, CDR2 FYEKMQ (reference sequence). CDR3 length: 15 amino acids. J gave up 7 bases and V 1 base, and 1 base lay outside the gene matches. CDR3 in DNA: TGTGCCAGCAGCTTAGTGGGACTAGCGGGGAATGAGCAGTTCTTC. It translates to CASSLVGLAGNEQFF.

This clone was picked up a small number of times. The rearrangement links TRBV2 to TRBJ1-2; a weak D match, TRBD1 (5 bases). Deletions cut 6 bases from V and 10 bases from J, with 18 bases between. The CDR3 is 13 residues long. Germline lookup yields CDR1 SNHLY and CDR2 FYNNEI. CDR3 in DNA: TGTGCCAGCAGCCCTGAGACGGGGGAAGCCTACACCTTC. Translating it yields CASSPETGEAYTF.

The genes are TRBV9 and TRBJ2-2; 7 bases line up with TRBD1. J lost 7 bases, V lost 4 bases, and 13 bases had no gene match. From germline, CDR1 is SGDLS and CDR2 YYNGEE. The CDR3 is 16 residues long. In nucleotides, the CDR3 is TGTGCCAGCAGCCCTCGCCTCCGACAGGGCCACGGGGAGCTGTTTTTT. Encoded protein: CASSPRLRQGHGELFF.

CDR3 protein: CASSLDTTYEQYF. The CDR3 bases are TGCGCCAGCAGCTTGGACACTACCTACGAGCAGTACTTC. The chain couples TRBV5-1 to TRBJ2-7; D gene ambiguous. The germline V gene encodes CDR1 SGHRS and CDR2 YFSETQ. The CDR3 spans 13 residues. V lost 0 bases and J 2 bases, leaving 6 bases between the germline ends.

This chain links TRBV5-4 with TRBJ2-7, with 9 nucleotides matching TRBD1. The CDR3 length is 13 residues. V shed 4 bases and J 6 bases; nucleotides not matched to a gene: 5. Germline CDR1 reads SGHNT; CDR2 reads YYREEE (reference sequence). The CDR3 sequence is CASSLGQGVEQYV. CDR3 in DNA: TGTGCCAGCAGCCTGGGACAGGGCGTCGAGCAGTACGTC.

This clone was observed a handful of times. The chain couples TRBV6-4 to TRBJ2-7; TRBD2 matches 13 bases. The CDR3 contains 15 residues. V gave up 6 bases and J gave up 2 bases; unmatched junction bases: 4. Germline loops: CDR1 MRHNA, CDR2 SNTAGT. The CDR3 protein is CASSLGTSGAYEQYV. CDR3 nucleotide sequence: TGTGCCAGCAGCCTCGGGACTAGCGGGGCCTACGAGCAGTACGTC.

The V and J genes are TRBV7-9 and TRBJ2-1; 11 bases agree with TRBD2. The J segment lost 3 bases and the V segment lost 4 bases, leaving 5 bases of the junction unmatched. The CDR3 sequence is 16 residues long. CDR1 and CDR2 (germline): SEHNR, FQNEAQ (reference sequence). The CDR3 loop reads CASSSPGLAVYNEQFF. CDR3 coding DNA: TGTGCCAGCAGCTCGCCGGGACTAGCGGTCTACAATGAGCAGTTCTTC.

This chain links TRBV4-1 with TRBJ2-7, with 13 bases fitting TRBD2. Germline CDR1 and CDR2: MGHRA and YSYEKL. V dropped 5 bases and J dropped 3; count of bases not matched to a gene: 19. CDR3 length equals 20 residues. CDR3 sequence reads: CASSLIRTVTSGRFDYEQYF. CDR3 in DNA: TGCGCCAGCAGCTTAATACGGACAGTGACTAGCGGGAGGTTTGACTACGAGCAGTACTTC.

This chain joins TRBV4-3 and TRBJ2-3; TRBD1 agrees at 11 bases. This CDR3 contains 16 residues. V lost 0 bases to trimming and J lost 4 bases; unmatched junction nucleotides: 3. CDR1 is LGHNA, CDR2 YSLEER, per germline. For the CDR3, the DNA is TGCGCCAGCAGCCAAGAGGACAGGGGGCGGCCAGATACGCAGTATTTT. This gives the protein CASSQEDRGRPDTQYF.

This clone was observed a handful of times. The V and J genes are TRBV5-4 and TRBJ1-2, with D perhaps matching TRBD1 (6 bases). The germline V and J ends were trimmed by 1 base and 3 bases, with 10 bases remaining between them. The CDR3 sequence is 14 residues long. Germline CDR1 is SGHNT and CDR2 is YYREEE (reference sequence). CDR3 amino acids: CASSLNRDDYGYTF. DNA for the CDR3: TGTGCCAGCAGCTTGAACAGGGATGACTATGGCTACACCTTC.

The rearrangement uses TRBV19 and TRBJ1-5; TRBD1 might be the D (6 bases). The V and J ends lost 6 bases and 1 base respectively, with 13 bases between them. The CDR3 has 15 amino acids. CDR1 and CDR2 from the germline V gene are LNHDA and SQIVND (reference sequence). The CDR3 nucleotides are TGTGCCAGTAGGGTTGGACAGCTAAGCAATCAGCCCCAGCATTTT. As protein: CASRVGQLSNQPQHF.

The chain couples TRBV9 to TRBJ2-2; TRBD1 might be the D (5 bases). CDR1 is SGDLS, CDR2 YYNGEE, per germline. V was cut by 6 bases and J by 1 base, with 10 bases left in between. The CDR3 covers 14 residues. The CDR3 DNA reads TGTGCCAGCACGTCCCAGGGGAACACCGGGGAGCTGTTTTTT. It codes for CASTSQGNTGELFF.

The chain uses TRBV5-1 and TRBJ2-1; D is possibly TRBD1 (5 bases). This CDR3 region has 15 residues. Trimming cost V 4 bases and J 4 bases, with 15 bases left between them. CDR1 and CDR2 from the germline V gene are SGHRS and YFSETQ. The CDR3 region is CASSQTGFGYNEQFF. The CDR3 DNA reads TGCGCCAGCAGCCAAACAGGCTTCGGTTACAATGAGCAGTTCTTC.

This clone was seen more than once but under ten times. This CDR3 is CASSFGTGWNEQFF. In DNA, the CDR3 is TGCGCCAGCAGCTTCGGGACAGGGTGGAATGAGCAGTTCTTC. The genes are TRBV4-3 and TRBJ2-1, with TRBD1 matching over 9 bases. The CDR3 is 14 residues long. Germline assignment: CDR1 LGHNA and CDR2 YSLEER. V was pared by 5 bases and J by 7 bases, with 6 bases of the junction left unmatched.

V is TRBV7-6 and J is TRBJ2-1; 7 nucleotides line up with TRBD2. CDR3 length: 17 amino acids. The junction had 14 bases not matched to a gene; V was cut back by 3 bases and J by 6 bases. Germline CDR1 and CDR2: SGHVS and FNYEAQ. In nucleotides, the CDR3 is TGTGCCAGCAGCTTTTATTCGGCGGGGGTGTCTGCCAATGAGCAGTTCTTC. Protein: CASSFYSAGVSANEQFF. The full variable domain, completed using reference TRBV7-6 and TRBJ2-1, is GAGVSQSPRYKVTKRGQDVALRCDPISGHVSLYWYRQALGQGPEFLTYFNYEAQQDKSGLPNDRFSAERPEGSISTLTIQRTEQRDSAMYRCASSFYSAGVSANEQFFGPGTRLTVL.

This clone was observed a single time. CDR3 region: CASRTTARGYQPQHF. The DNA for the CDR3 is TGCGCCAGCAGAACCACGGCCAGGGGGTATCAGCCCCAGCATTTT. The rearrangement joins TRBV23-1 to TRBJ1-5; 7 nucleotides agree with TRBD1. TRBV23-1 is filed as an ORF, its function uncertain. This CDR3 region has 15 residues. Trimming took 6 bases from V and 5 from J; bases not matched to a gene: 10.

The chain uses TRBV15 and TRBJ1-1; D uncertain. Trimming shortened V by 9 bases and J by 2 bases, and 10 bases separated the two germline ends. This CDR3 is built from 12 residues. Germline assignment: CDR1 LNHNV and CDR2 YYDKDF (reference sequence). The CDR3 sequence is CATGPPNTEAFF. The CDR3 DNA sequence: TGTGCCACTGGGCCCCCCAACACTGAAGCTTTCTTT.

V and J are TRBV20-1 and TRBJ1-2; no definite D call. The germline V gene has CDR1 DFQATT and CDR2 SNEGSKA (reference sequence). CDR3 length equals 11 residues. The V and J ends lost 3 bases and 8 bases respectively, with 10 bases between them. The CDR3 DNA is TGCAGTGCTAGGGAGATATTCGGCTACACCTTC. It yields the protein CSAREIFGYTF.

This CDR3 is CASHPGQGGWNSPLHF. CDR3 in DNA: TGTGCCAGCCACCCGGGACAGGGAGGTTGGAATTCACCCCTCCACTTT. The chain couples TRBV2 to TRBJ1-6, with TRBD1 matching over 9 bases. V dropped 8 bases and J dropped 7; count of bases not matched to a gene: 12. The CDR3 runs 16 residues. CDR1 is SNHLY, CDR2 FYNNEI, per germline.

V and J are TRBV29-1 and TRBJ2-2; no definite D call. The CDR3 has 11 residues. Trimming left V 4 bases short and J 6 bases short, with 6 bases between. Germline V gene sequence: CDR1 SQVTM, CDR2 ANQGSEA. The CDR3 spells CSVGGPGELFF. The DNA of the CDR3 is TGCAGCGTTGGAGGTCCCGGGGAGCTGTTTTTT.

This clone has a handful of counts. The CDR3 here is CASSLGPAGELFF. CDR3 coding DNA: TGTGCCAGCAGCTTGGGCCCGGCCGGGGAGCTGTTTTTT. The V call is TRBV5-6, the J call TRBJ2-2; no clear D. The germline CDR1 and CDR2 sequences are SGHDT and YYEEEE. Trimming took 0 bases from V and 6 from J, leaving 6 bases between them. The CDR3 length is 13 residues.

This clone occurred once. V gene TRBV6-5 combines with J gene TRBJ2-5; 8 bases line up with TRBD2. CDR3 length equals 14 residues. Trimming took 7 bases from V and 3 from J; bases not matched to a gene: 7. Per the germline V gene, CDR1 is MNHEY and CDR2 is SVGAGI. The DNA of the CDR3 is TGTGCCAGCACCTCGGGACTAGTCGAAGAGACCCAGTACTTC. It yields the protein CASTSGLVEETQYF.

This rearrangement joins TRBV5-1 to TRBJ2-1, with 8 bases identical to TRBD2. This CDR3 contains 15 residues. Trimming removed 2 bases from V and 7 bases from J; junction bases left unmatched: 8. Germline CDR1 reads SGHRS; CDR2 reads YFSETQ. The CDR3 is CASSLIAGGRNEQFF. CDR3 coding DNA: TGCGCCAGCAGCTTAATCGCGGGAGGTCGGAATGAGCAGTTCTTC.